Each of the 15 T cell receptor beta chains below was sequenced from the same sample in a study of T cell repertoires in cytomegalovirus infection. A single record per CDR3 protein comes from TCRdb applying MiXCR to the reads. The repertoire holds under 250,000 distinct CDR3 sequences, over 9% seen once, with 1.5% to 2% in the top ten. Sample: PBMCs. The receptors were gathered from a human donor in good health (CMV status not recorded). Some clones in this sample may be carry-over from other donors' samples.

In regard to this clonotype: One base away lies a much larger clone, so this may be a sequencing read error. Since the CDR3 does not end with the conserved phenylalanine or tryptophan, this likely comes from a read error. The chain links TRBV27 to TRBJ2-7; D gene uncertain. The V end was cut by 3 bases, the J end by 1 base, with 7 bases between. The CDR3 totals 13 residues. Germline V gene lookup returns CDR1 MNHEY and CDR2 SMNVEV (reference sequence). This CDR3 reads CASSFRESYEQYS. CDR3 sequence (DNA): TGTGCCAGCAGTTTTCGAGAGTCCTACGAGCAGTACTCC.

There are many counts of this clonotype. This rearrangement joins TRBV28 to TRBJ2-1, with TRBD2 identical over 12 bases. Per the germline V gene, CDR1 is MDHEN and CDR2 is SYDVKM. After removal of 3 bases from V and 4 bases from J, the junction contained 16 bases not matched to a gene. The CDR3 is 20 residues long. CDR3 DNA: TGTGCCAGCAGTTTCTTGGAAAGAGCTAGCGGGAGGGCCCAGTACAATGAGCAGTTCTTC. As protein: CASSFLERASGRAQYNEQFF.

This clonotype appeared many times. This CDR3 is CASSIPGTGYYNEQFF. The DNA for the CDR3 is TGTGCCAGCAGTATTCCCGGGACAGGGTATTACAATGAGCAGTTCTTC. The chain is built from TRBV25-1 and TRBJ2-1, with 9 bases fitting TRBD1. Germline lookup yields CDR1 MGHDK and CDR2 SYGVNS. The ends lost 5 bases at V and 4 bases at J; junction bases unmatched: 9. The CDR3 sequence is 16 residues long. The full variable domain, rest sourced from reference TRBV25-1 and TRBJ2-1, is EADIYQTPRYLVIGTGKKITLECSQTMGHDKMYWYQQDPGMELHLIHYSYGVNSTEKGDLSSESTVSRIRTEHFPLTLESARPSHTSQYLCASSIPGTGYYNEQFFGPGTRLTVL.

This clonotype was picked up many times. The CDR3 DNA sequence: TGTGCCAGCAGCCCGTTAGCGGGGGGAGTGACAGATACGCAGTATTTT. Its protein product is CASSPLAGGVTDTQYF. The rearrangement uses TRBV7-8 and TRBJ2-3; 10 positions agree with TRBD2. This CDR3 region has 16 residues. V shed 5 bases, J shed 3 bases, and the junction held 8 bases outside the gene matches. Germline V lookup: CDR1 SGHVS, CDR2 FQNEAQ.

This clonotype was detected only a few times. The chain recombines TRBV29-1 with TRBJ1-1; D remains unclear. V was pared by 4 bases and J by 0 bases, with 9 bases between. Germline V gene data show CDR1 as SQVTM and CDR2 as ANQGSEA. CDR3 length: 13 amino acids. The chain's CDR3 is CSVGVGMNTEAFF. The DNA for the CDR3 is TGCAGCGTTGGGGTGGGAATGAACACTGAAGCTTTCTTT.

This clonotype was counted at least ten times. This chain joins TRBV7-2 and TRBJ1-1, with a weak D call TRBD1 (6 bases). Germline-derived CDR1 and CDR2 are SGHTA and FQGNSA. CDR3 length equals 15 residues. Between the trimmed V and J ends, which lost 5 bases and 0 bases, there was a span of 13 bases. CDR3 bases: TGTGCCAGCAGCCCCCGGACAGTAATGAACACTGAAGCTTTCTTT. Translation: CASSPRTVMNTEAFF.

On this clonotype itself: Just one base apart from a much larger clone, this may be a read error. This chain joins TRBV4-1 and TRBJ1-1; D ambiguous. CDR3 length: 14 amino acids. Germline values: CDR1 MGHRA, CDR2 YSYEKL. The CDR3 loop is CASSQDNVNSEAFF. The CDR3, as DNA: TGCGCCAGCAGCCAAGATAACGTGAACTCTGAAGCTTTCTTT.

The rearrangement joins TRBV12-3 or TRBV12-4 to TRBJ2-5; D unresolved. The V and J ends lost 5 bases and 0 bases respectively, with 13 bases between them. This CDR3 has 15 amino acids. The CDR3 loop reads CASSRLLPNQETQYF. In DNA, the CDR3 is TGTGCCAGCAGTCGACTCCTACCTAACCAAGAGACCCAGTACTTC.

V gene TRBV3-1 combines with J gene TRBJ2-2; D uncertain. This CDR3 region has 14 residues. Trimming stripped 0 bases from V and 7 bases from J, with 9 bases between. Germline V gene lookup returns CDR1 LGHDT and CDR2 YNNKEL (reference sequence). CDR3 DNA sequence: TGTGCCAGCAGCCAAGATCTGGGGAACGGGGAGCTGTTTTTT. Its translation: CASSQDLGNGELFF.

This clonotype was seen many times. The chain has TRBV4-2 and TRBJ2-1; 12 nucleotides line up with TRBD2. CDR3 length: 20 amino acids. Germline CDR1 reads LGHNA; CDR2 reads YNFKEQ. J lost 2 bases, V lost 0 bases, and 11 bases had no gene match. The chain's CDR3 is CASSQDQRLAGGGTYNEQFF. The CDR3 DNA sequence: TGTGCCAGCAGCCAAGATCAGAGGCTAGCGGGGGGGGGGACCTACAATGAGCAGTTCTTC.

This clonotype has a count of ten or more. The CDR3 DNA follows: TGTGCCAGCAGCTCACTAGCGGGAGAGACAGATACGCAGTATTTT. It yields the protein CASSSLAGETDTQYF. The chain is built from TRBV7-2 and TRBJ2-3, with TRBD2 matching over 11 bases. This CDR3 has 15 residues. V lost 4 bases and J lost 3; bases outside the gene matches: 3. The germline V gene encodes CDR1 SGHTA and CDR2 FQGNSA.

This clonotype was recorded at least ten times. The V and J genes are TRBV7-2 and TRBJ2-3; the match to TRBD2 covers 10 bases. The germline gives CDR1 SGHTA, CDR2 FQGNSA. V shed 2 bases and J 0 bases; nucleotides not matched to a gene: 8. The CDR3 is 18 amino acids. CDR3 in amino acids: CASSLWPSGSTSTDTQYF. The CDR3, as DNA: TGTGCCAGCAGCTTATGGCCTAGCGGGAGTACGAGCACAGATACGCAGTATTTT. The full variable domain, with the rest looked up from reference TRBV7-2 and TRBJ2-3, is GAGVSQSPSNKVTEKGKDVELRCDPISGHTALYWYRQSLGQGLEFLIYFQGNSAPDKSGLPSDRFSAERTGGSVSTLTIQRTQQEDSAVYLCASSLWPSGSTSTDTQYFGPGTRLTVL.

The chain joins TRBV29-1 to TRBJ1-6; D is possibly TRBD1 (5 bases). Germline CDR1 is SQVTM and CDR2 is ANQGSEA. The CDR3 runs 16 residues. Trimming left V 3 bases short and J 0 bases short, with 12 bases between. The CDR3 sequence is CSVEGMDNSYNSPLHF. DNA for the CDR3: TGCAGCGTTGAGGGTATGGACAACTCCTATAATTCACCCCTCCACTTT.

The V gene is TRBV28, the J gene TRBJ2-1, with 8 bases matching TRBD1. Germline-derived CDR1 and CDR2 are MDHEN and SYDVKM. The CDR3 spans 14 residues. V was pared by 2 bases and J by 9 bases, with 6 bases of the junction left unmatched. This chain's CDR3 is CASSLQGASGEQFF. Written as DNA, the CDR3 is TGTGCCAGCAGTTTACAGGGGGCATCGGGTGAGCAGTTCTTC.

V and J are TRBV3-1 and TRBJ2-1; 10 positions agree with TRBD2. The CDR3 runs to 16 residues. Germline V gives CDR1 LGHDT, CDR2 YNNKEL (reference sequence). With 0 bases clipped from V and 8 bases from J, the junction kept 7 bases outside the gene matches. The CDR3 nucleotides read TGTGCCAGCAGCCAAGACCCAGCGGGAGGGCCCCATGAGCAGTTCTTC. Its translation is CASSQDPAGGPHEQFF.